Listed below are T cell receptor beta chains from one sample, sequenced in a study of vaccination and CD4 T cells after COVID-19. Via MiXCR, TCRdb re-called the PCR reads, giving one row per CDR3 protein. The sample consists of about 6,500 distinct CDR3 sequences, around 18% of them appearing once. For these receptors, no antigen is known. The sample taken for sequencing was CD4+ T cells from blood, cultured in vitro. The source of these receptors is a human donor who had recovered from COVID-19. CDR3s include the opening cysteine and the closing phenylalanine or tryptophan. Fields, in order: clone size, J gene, D gene, V gene, CDR3 protein, CDR3 DNA. A D gene is named only where the DNA matches it firmly. The listing skips clone size in some rows; elsewhere it reads once, few, many or a size class.

NA | TRBJ2-6 | NA | TRBV15 | CATRSGGGANVLTF | TGTGCCACTCGGTCGGGTGGTGGGGCCAACGTCCTGACTTTC
once | TRBJ1-4 | NA | TRBV4-3 | CASSHGQIGEKLFF | TGCGCCAGCAGCCATGGACAGATCGGCGAAAAACTGTTTTTT
few | TRBJ1-5 | NA | TRBV12-3/TRBV12-4 | CASSLVRGSNQPQHF | TGTGCCAGCAGTTTAGTCAGGGGTAGCAATCAGCCCCAGCATTTT
medium-sized | TRBJ2-2 | NA | TRBV24-1 | CATSDTTRGGELFF | TGTGCCACCAGTGACACCACCCGGGGAGGGGAGCTGTTTTTT
NA | TRBJ2-6 | TRBD1 | TRBV10-3 | CAIGPGQGRSGANVLTF | TGTGCCATCGGCCCGGGACAGGGTCGCTCTGGGGCCAACGTCCTGACTTTC
few | TRBJ1-5 | NA | TRBV6-2/TRBV6-3 | CASSYDGQPQHF | TGTGCCAGCAGTTACGATGGTCAGCCCCAGCATTTT
NA | TRBJ1-2 | TRBD1 | TRBV7-2 | CASSSYRGEVYGYTF | TGTGCCAGCAGCTCTTACAGGGGAGAGGTCTATGGCTACACCTTC
NA | TRBJ1-1 | TRBD1 | TRBV19 | CASSMSGGTEAFF | TGTGCCAGTAGTATGTCAGGGGGCACTGAAGCTTTCTTT
NA | TRBJ1-4 | TRBD1 | TRBV28 | CASEDRAREKLFF | TGTGCCAGCGAAGACAGGGCACGAGAAAAACTGTTTTTT
few | TRBJ1-1 | NA | TRBV2 | CASSESRSTEAFF | TGTGCCAGCAGTGAGTCCAGGTCCACTGAAGCTTTCTTT
few | TRBJ2-5 | NA | TRBV7-9 | CASSLVLQETQYF | TGTGCCAGCAGCTTAGTTCTTCAAGAGACCCAGTACTTC
NA | TRBJ2-2 | NA | TRBV19 | CASTTILRRGKAGELFF | TGTGCCAGTACCACGATCTTACGACGGGGGAAAGCCGGGGAGCTGTTTTTT
few | TRBJ2-1 | NA | TRBV7-7 | CASSLGAASYNEQFF | TGTGCTAGCAGCCTTGGAGCCGCCTCCTACAATGAGCAGTTCTTC
NA | TRBJ2-7 | NA | TRBV20-1 | CSARDPDIYEQYF | TGCAGTGCTAGAGATCCGGACATTTACGAGCAGTACTTC
NA | TRBJ2-2 | NA | TRBV6-5 | CASSYSGGNTGELFF | TGTGCCAGCAGTTACTCTGGGGGCAACACCGGGGAGCTGTTTTTT
NA | TRBJ2-3 | TRBD2 | TRBV5-1 | CASSLDPSGRGSTDTQYF | TGCGCCAGCAGCTTGGATCCTAGCGGGAGGGGAAGCACAGATACGCAGTATTTT